This T cell receptor beta chain was sequenced during a study of T cell repertoires in cytomegalovirus infection. TCRdb recomputed calls from the reads with MiXCR, one row per CDR3 protein. The top ten hold 2.9% of the sample, which has some 200,000 distinct CDR3 sequences, 15% to 20% seen once. Per germline, CDR1 SEHNR and CDR2 FQNEAQ (reference sequence). V lost 5 bases and J lost 0, with 8 bases in between. The CDR3 spans 14 residues. The sample holds a few counts of this clonotype. This chain joins TRBV7-9 and TRBJ2-1; D is undetermined. Sample: PBMCs. This TCR came from a human donor in good health (CMV status not recorded). Some clones in this sample may be carry-over from other donors' samples. CDR3: CASSAGPSYNEQFF. The CDR3 nucleotides are TGTGCCAGCAGCGCCGGACCCTCCTACAATGAGCAGTTCTTC.